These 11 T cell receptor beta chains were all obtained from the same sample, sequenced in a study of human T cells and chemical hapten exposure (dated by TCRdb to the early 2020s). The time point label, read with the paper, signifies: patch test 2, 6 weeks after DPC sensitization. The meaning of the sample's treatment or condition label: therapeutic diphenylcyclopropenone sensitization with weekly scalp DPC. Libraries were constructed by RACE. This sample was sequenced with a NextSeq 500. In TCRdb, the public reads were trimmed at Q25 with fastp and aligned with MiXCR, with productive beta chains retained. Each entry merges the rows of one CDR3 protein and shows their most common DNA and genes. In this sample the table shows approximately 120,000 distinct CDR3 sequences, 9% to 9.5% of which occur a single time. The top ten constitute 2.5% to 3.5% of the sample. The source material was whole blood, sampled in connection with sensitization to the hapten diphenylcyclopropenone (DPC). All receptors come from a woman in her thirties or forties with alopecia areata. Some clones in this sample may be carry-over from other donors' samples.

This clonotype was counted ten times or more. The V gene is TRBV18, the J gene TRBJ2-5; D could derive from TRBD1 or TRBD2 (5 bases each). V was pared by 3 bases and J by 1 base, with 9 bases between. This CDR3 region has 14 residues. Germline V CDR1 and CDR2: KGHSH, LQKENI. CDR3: CASSPPGTQETQYF. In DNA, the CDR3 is TGTGCCAGCTCACCCCCGGGGACCCAAGAGACCCAGTACTTC.

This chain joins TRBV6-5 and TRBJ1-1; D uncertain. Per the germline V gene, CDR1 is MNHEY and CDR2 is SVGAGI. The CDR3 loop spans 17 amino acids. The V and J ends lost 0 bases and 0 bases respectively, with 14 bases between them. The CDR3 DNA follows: TGTGCCAGCAGTTACTCCAGTTGGTCCCTTATGAACACTGAAGCTTTCTTT. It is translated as CASSYSSWSLMNTEAFF.

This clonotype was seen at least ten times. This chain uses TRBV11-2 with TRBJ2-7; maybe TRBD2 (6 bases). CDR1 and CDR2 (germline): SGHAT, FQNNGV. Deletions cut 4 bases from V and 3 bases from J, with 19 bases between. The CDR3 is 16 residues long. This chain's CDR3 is CASSSLALPPLYEQYF. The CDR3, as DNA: TGTGCCAGCAGCTCGCTAGCGCTTCCCCCCCTCTACGAGCAGTACTTC.

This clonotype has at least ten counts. The CDR3 region has the DNA TGTGCCAGCAGCCCCGCGGGGGGCTTCGTTGGCTACACCTTC. Protein sequence: CASSPAGGFVGYTF. The V and J genes are TRBV7-9 and TRBJ1-2, with D perhaps TRBD1 (6 bases). The germline V gene has CDR1 SEHNR and CDR2 FQNEAQ (reference sequence). The CDR3 consists of 14 residues. The V end lost 5 bases, the J end lost 7 bases, and 17 bases lay between the germline ends.

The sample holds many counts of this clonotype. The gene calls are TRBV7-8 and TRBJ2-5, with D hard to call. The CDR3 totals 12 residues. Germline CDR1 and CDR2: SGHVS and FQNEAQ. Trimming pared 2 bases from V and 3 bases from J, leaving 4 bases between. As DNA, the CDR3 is TGTGCCAGCAGCTTACAGGAAGAGACCCAGTACTTC. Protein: CASSLQEETQYF. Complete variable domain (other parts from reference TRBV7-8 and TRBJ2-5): GAGVSQSPRYKVAKRGQDVALRCDPISGHVSLFWYQQALGQGPEFLTYFQNEAQLDKSGLPSDRFFAERPEGSVSTLKIQRTQQEDSAVYLCASSLQEETQYFGPGTRLLVL.

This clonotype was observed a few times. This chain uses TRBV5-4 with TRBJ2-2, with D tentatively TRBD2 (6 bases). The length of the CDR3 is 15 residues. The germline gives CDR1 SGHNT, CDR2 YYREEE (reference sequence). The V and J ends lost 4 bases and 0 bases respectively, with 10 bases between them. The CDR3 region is CASSPSVTNTGELFF. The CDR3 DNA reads TGTGCCAGCAGCCCTAGCGTCACGAACACCGGGGAGCTGTTTTTT.

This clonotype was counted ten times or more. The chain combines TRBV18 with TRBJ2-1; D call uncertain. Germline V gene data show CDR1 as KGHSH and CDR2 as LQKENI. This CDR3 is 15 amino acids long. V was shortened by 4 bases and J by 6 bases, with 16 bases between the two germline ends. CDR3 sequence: CASSRLQGSGNEQFF. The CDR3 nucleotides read TGTGCCAGCTCACGATTGCAAGGGTCGGGCAATGAGCAGTTCTTC.

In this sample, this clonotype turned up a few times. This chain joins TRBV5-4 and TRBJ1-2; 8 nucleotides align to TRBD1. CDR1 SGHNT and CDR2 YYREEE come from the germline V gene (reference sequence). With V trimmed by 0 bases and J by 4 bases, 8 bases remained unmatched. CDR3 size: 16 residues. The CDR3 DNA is TGTGCCAGCAGCTTGGGGCTGGCAGGGGGCATCTATGGCTACACCTTC. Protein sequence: CASSLGLAGGIYGYTF.

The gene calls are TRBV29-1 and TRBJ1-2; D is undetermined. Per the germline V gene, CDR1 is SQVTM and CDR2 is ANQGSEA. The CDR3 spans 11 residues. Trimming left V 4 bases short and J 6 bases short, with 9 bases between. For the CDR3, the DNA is TGCAGCGTTGGGCTGCCCCATGGCTACACCTTC. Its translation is CSVGLPHGYTF.

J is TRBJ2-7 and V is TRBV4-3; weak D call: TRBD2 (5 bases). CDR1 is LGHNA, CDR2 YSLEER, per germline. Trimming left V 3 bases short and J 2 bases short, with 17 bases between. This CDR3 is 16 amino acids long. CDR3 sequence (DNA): TGCGCCAGCAGCCAGGACTTAACCGGGCCGACCTACGAGCAGTACTTC. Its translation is CASSQDLTGPTYEQYF.

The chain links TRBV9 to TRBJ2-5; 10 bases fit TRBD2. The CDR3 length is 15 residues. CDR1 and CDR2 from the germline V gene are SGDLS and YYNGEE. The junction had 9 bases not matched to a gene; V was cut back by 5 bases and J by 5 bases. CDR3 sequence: CASSPSGGAEETQYF. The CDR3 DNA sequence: TGTGCCAGCAGTCCAAGCGGGGGGGCGGAGGAGACCCAGTACTTC.